The 27 T cell receptor beta chains presented below share a single source sample, sequenced in a study of metastatic and nonmetastatic thyroid tumors. Every patient underwent thyroid surgery untreated. TCRdb re-clonotyped the PCR reads via MiXCR. The data contain roughly 38,000 clones, around 10% of them seen just once; the ten biggest clones take up roughly 9%. Input material: blood. The receptors stem from a male donor with papillary thyroid cancer or a benign thyroid nodule (not recorded which). Some clones in this sample may be carry-over from other donors' samples.

This clone was observed many times. This rearrangement joins TRBV9 to TRBJ2-2; D is unclear. V lost 3 bases to trimming and J lost 1 base, with 7 bases between them. Per the germline V gene, CDR1 is SGDLS and CDR2 is YYNGEE. CDR3 size: 14 residues. CDR3 nucleotides: TGTGCCAGCAGCGGTCTAGGGAACACCGGGGAGCTGTTTTTT. This gives the protein CASSGLGNTGELFF.

This clone has more than one count but fewer than ten. The J gene is TRBJ1-1, the V gene TRBV15; D call uncertain. The CDR3 extends over 17 amino acids. CDR1 is LNHNV, CDR2 YYDKDF, per germline (reference sequence). The V end lost 5 bases, the J end lost 5 bases, and 24 bases lay between the germline ends. The CDR3 sequence is CATSSSGEILDGTEAFF. CDR3 DNA: TGTGCCACCAGCTCTTCGGGAGAGATCCTTGATGGGACTGAAGCTTTCTTT. The full variable domain, completed using reference TRBV15 and TRBJ1-1, is DAMVIQNPRYQVTQFGKPVTLSCSQTLNHNVMYWYQQKSSQAPKLLFHYYDKDFNNEADTPDNFQSRRPNTSFCFLDIRSPGLGDTAMYLCATSSSGEILDGTEAFFGQGTRLTVV.

The chain is built from TRBV20-1 and TRBJ1-3; D gene unclear. The CDR3 spans 12 residues. Trimming took 3 bases from V and 4 from J, leaving 7 bases between them. Germline CDR1 DFQATT, CDR2 SNEGSKA (reference sequence). The CDR3 region has the DNA TGCAGTGCTAGCTTGTTGGGAAACACCATATATTTT. Protein product: CSASLLGNTIYF.

This clone is labeled as medium-sized. The gene calls are TRBV28 and TRBJ2-7; TRBD2 aligns across 11 bases. Germline V gives CDR1 MDHEN, CDR2 SYDVKM. Trimming cost V 10 bases and J 3 bases; bases outside gene matches: 5. The CDR3 is made up of 13 amino acids. The CDR3 nucleotides are TGTGCCACAGGGACTAGCGGTCTCTACGAGCAGTACTTC. Translating it yields CATGTSGLYEQYF.

The count of this clone is one. Germline is not matched at one junction end, which may reflect a read error. The V call is TRBV28, the J call TRBJ1-1; no definite D call. This CDR3 is built from 16 residues. Germline loops: CDR1 MDHEN, CDR2 SYDVKM. In DNA, the CDR3 is TGTGCCAGCATCCTTATGAGCGTGAGCGGTCACACTCAAGCTTTCTTT. Translation gives CASILMSVSGHTQAFF. Full variable domain (rest looked up from reference TRBV28 and TRBJ1-1): DVKVTQSSRYLVKRTGEKVFLECVQDMDHENMFWYRQDPGLGLRLIYFSYDVKMKEKGDIPEGYSVSREKKERFSLILESASTNQTSMYLCASILMSVSGHTQAFFGQGTRLTVV.

As regards this clone: A junction end diverges from the germline sequence, so it may reflect a read error. CDR3 nucleotide sequence: TGTGCCAGCAGCTTCGGGTGGGGACACCGCTCCTACGAGCATTACTTC. Translated: CASSFGWGHRSYEHYF. The chain carries TRBV11-2 and TRBJ2-7, with D possibly matching TRBD1 (6 bases). From germline, CDR1 is SGHAT and CDR2 FQNNGV. There are 16 residues in the CDR3.

This clone was seen ten or more times. The chain uses TRBV13 and TRBJ2-7, with 15 nucleotides matching TRBD2. The CDR3 is 19 amino acids. V shed 5 bases, J shed 2 bases, and the junction held 13 bases outside the gene matches. Per the germline V gene, CDR1 is PRHDT and CDR2 is FYEKMQ (reference sequence). CDR3 in amino acids: CASSPRPGLAGGNPYEQYF. CDR3 coding DNA: TGTGCCAGCAGCCCGCGGCCGGGACTAGCGGGAGGAAACCCCTACGAGCAGTACTTC.

Comment on this clone: An end of the junction does not agree with germline; a read error may underlie this. The J gene is TRBJ2-7, the V gene TRBV20-1; D gene unclear. This CDR3 has 11 residues. Germline CDR1 reads DFQATT; CDR2 reads SNEGSKA (reference sequence). In DNA form, the CDR3 reads TGTAGTGCTCGTACTATAGGCGAGCAGTACTTC. It specifies CSARTIGEQYF.

This clone was counted ten times or more. V gene TRBV4-1 combines with J gene TRBJ2-1, with unresolved D. V shed 1 base and J shed 3 bases, with 7 bases lying between them. Looked up from germline, CDR1 is MGHRA and CDR2 is YSYEKL. CDR3 length: 14 amino acids. The CDR3 sequence: CASSQGVIYNEQFF. CDR3 in DNA: TGCGCCAGCAGCCAAGGTGTCATCTACAATGAGCAGTTCTTC.

This clone was recorded many times. The chain couples TRBV5-1 to TRBJ2-3, with 10 bases that match TRBD2. V was clipped by 6 bases and J by 0 bases; unmatched bases: 7. Looked up from germline, CDR1 is SGHRS and CDR2 is YFSETQ. The CDR3 sequence is 16 residues long. The CDR3 DNA reads TGCGCCAGCACTACTAGCGGGACTAGTAGCACAGATACGCAGTATTTT. Its translation is CASTTSGTSSTDTQYF.

Many counts were recorded for this clone. The V gene is TRBV4-1, the J gene TRBJ2-7; D is unclear. Germline V CDR1 and CDR2: MGHRA, YSYEKL. The CDR3 loop spans 14 amino acids. Trimming stripped 4 bases from V and 1 base from J, with 11 bases between. CDR3 sequence (DNA): TGCGCCAGCAGCCCCCATGGCGCGTCCTACGAGCAGTACTTC. This encodes CASSPHGASYEQYF.

In the case of this clone: This may come from a read error, since a much larger clone is one base off. CDR3 bases: TGTGCCAGCAGCTTAGTGGTCAGCGTGAACACTGAAGCTTTCTTT. This translates into CASSLVVSVNTEAFF. The V and J genes are TRBV7-8 and TRBJ1-1; unclear D gene. Germline-derived CDR1 and CDR2 are SGHVS and FQNEAQ. The CDR3 sequence is 15 residues long. V was shortened by 1 base and J by 0 bases, with 9 bases between the two germline ends.

This clone was found many times. This rearrangement joins TRBV7-2 to TRBJ2-7, with TRBD2 matching 9 bases. CDR1 is SGHTA, CDR2 FQGNSA, per germline. The CDR3 consists of 12 residues. V dropped 9 bases and J dropped 4; count of bases not matched to a gene: 4. The CDR3 nucleotides are TGTGCCAGTGGGACTAGCTTATACGAGCAGTACTTC. Translated, it gives CASGTSLYEQYF.

This clone showed up just a few times. The rearrangement joins TRBV12-3 or TRBV12-4 to TRBJ2-6; unclear D gene. The CDR3 length is 16 residues. V lost 2 bases to trimming and J lost 6 bases, with 14 bases between them. The chain's CDR3 is CASSLSCSTVANVLTF. CDR3 DNA: TGTGCCAGCAGTTTATCATGCTCGACTGTGGCCAACGTCCTGACTTTC.

This clone was picked up many times. The chain carries TRBV20-1 and TRBJ1-5; 8 bases map to TRBD1. V dropped 0 bases and J dropped 9; count of bases not matched to a gene: 10. The CDR3 runs 15 residues. Per the germline V gene, CDR1 is DFQATT and CDR2 is SNEGSKA (reference sequence). CDR3 sequence: CSARDGQGRNLPQHF. CDR3 DNA sequence: TGCAGTGCTAGAGATGGACAGGGCAGAAACCTGCCCCAGCATTTT.

This clone was found a few times. One base away lies a much larger clone, so this may be a sequencing read error. The V call is TRBV19, the J call TRBJ2-5, with D maybe TRBD2 (5 bases). The CDR3 length is 14 residues. The germline gives CDR1 LNHDA, CDR2 SQIVND (reference sequence). CDR3 region: CASSRGGGQETRYF. CDR3 DNA sequence: TGTGCCAGTAGTCGTGGAGGAGGTCAAGAGACCCGGTACTTC.

This clone came up a few times. Just one base apart from a much larger clone, this may be a read error. No conserved phenylalanine or tryptophan ends this CDR3, so it is likely a read error. J is TRBJ2-5 and V is TRBV27, with D possibly TRBD2 on 6 matching bases. CDR3 length: 15 amino acids. Trimming took off 2 bases at V and 7 bases at J, with 17 bases between the two ends. Germline V CDR1 and CDR2: MNHEY, SMNVEV (reference sequence). The CDR3 coding sequence is TGTGCCAGCAGTTTACAGTCTCCGAGGGGAGGGACCCAGTACCTC. Its translation is CASSLQSPRGGTQYL.

This clone showed up many times. The chain carries TRBV6-2 or TRBV6-3 and TRBJ1-4; weak D call: TRBD1 (5 bases). The CDR3 sequence is 15 residues long. CDR1 MNHEY and CDR2 SVGEGT come from the germline V gene. The V and J ends lost 5 bases and 0 bases respectively, with 10 bases between them. The CDR3 coding sequence is TGTGCCAGCAGTACCTGGACAACAACTAATGAAAAACTGTTTTTT. Its translation is CASSTWTTTNEKLFF.

Turning to this clone: This clone may be a read error of a much larger clone one base away. The same CDR3 can be traced to other DNA sequences in this sample. The rearrangement joins TRBV30 to TRBJ2-2, with D unclear. Germline V CDR1 and CDR2: GTSNPN, SVGIG (reference sequence). CDR3 length equals 13 residues. This CDR3 reads CAWSVTNTGELFF. The CDR3 coding sequence is TGTGCCTGGAGTGTAACGAACACCGGTGAGCTGTTTTTT.

There are a few counts of this clone. A much larger clone lies one base from this, so it may be a read error. The rearrangement joins TRBV6-1 to TRBJ2-5, with 11 bases that match TRBD2. V gave up 5 bases and J gave up 3 bases; unmatched junction bases: 11. Germline CDR1 and CDR2: MNHNS and SASEGT. This CDR3 comprises 17 residues. CDR3 sequence: CASSQTFGLAGEETQYF. Here the CDR3 DNA reads TGTGCCAGCAGTCAAACATTTGGACTAGCGGGCGAAGAGACCCAGTACTTC.

This clone occurred many times. The chain has TRBV7-2 and TRBJ2-3; D gene uncertain. This CDR3 region has 14 residues. Germline lookup yields CDR1 SGHTA and CDR2 FQGNSA. Trimming took off 6 bases at V and 2 bases at J, with 12 bases between the two ends. This CDR3 reads CASRPGRSTDTQYF. Here the CDR3 DNA reads TGTGCCAGCAGACCTGGACGATCCACAGATACGCAGTATTTT.

Many counts were recorded for this clone. The chain has TRBV20-1 and TRBJ2-7; 8 bases are shared with TRBD2. The CDR3 has 14 residues. Germline V lookup: CDR1 DFQATT, CDR2 SNEGSKA (reference sequence). V gave up 4 bases and J gave up 0 bases; unmatched junction bases: 5. In DNA form, the CDR3 reads TGCAGTGCTAAAAATCTAGCGGGCTCCTACGAGCAGTACTTC. Translated, it gives CSAKNLAGSYEQYF.

This clone showed up just a few times. The genes are TRBV6-1 and TRBJ1-1; possibly TRBD1 for D (5 bases). This CDR3 region has 16 residues. The V end lost 7 bases, the J end lost 4 bases, and 22 bases lay between the germline ends. CDR1 is MNHNS, CDR2 SASEGT, per germline. CDR3: CASIGPQDPRGTEAFF. The DNA for the CDR3 is TGTGCCAGCATAGGACCACAGGACCCCCGAGGCACTGAAGCTTTCTTT.

The chain employs TRBV18 and TRBJ1-2, with D hard to call. CDR3 length: 15 residues. Germline lookup yields CDR1 KGHSH and CDR2 LQKENI. Trimming cost V 3 bases and J 6 bases, with 17 bases left between them. The CDR3 sequence is CASSPEDGLVDGYTF. The CDR3 DNA is TGTGCCAGCTCACCTGAGGACGGTCTGGTTGATGGCTACACCTTC.

This clone was recorded many times. This may arise from a read error, as a much more abundant clone is one base away. The same CDR3 also results from other DNA sequences found in this sample. The chain couples TRBV19 to TRBJ2-2; D may be TRBD1 or TRBD2 (6 bases each). Germline values: CDR1 LNHDA, CDR2 SQIVND (reference sequence). The CDR3 is 15 residues long. CDR3 nucleotides: TGTGCCAGTAGTATCAGGGGACTTTTTCTCGTGGAGCTGTTTTTC. Translation gives CASSIRGLFLVELFF.

This clone occurred a few times. The chain joins TRBV6-1 to TRBJ2-7, with D possibly called TRBD1 or TRBD2 (6 bases each). Germline assignment: CDR1 MNHNS and CDR2 SASEGT. Trimming left V 3 bases short and J 0 bases short, with 15 bases between. The CDR3 consists of 16 residues. The CDR3 coding sequence is TGTGCCAGCAGTGATCCGGGGGCCTATAGCTCCTACGAGCAGTACTTC. Translating gives CASSDPGAYSSYEQYF.

This clone was found a few times. The chain recombines TRBV4-3 with TRBJ1-6; D not certain. This CDR3 has 16 amino acids. Trimming cost V 4 bases and J 7 bases, with 17 bases left between them. CDR1 is LGHNA and CDR2 is YSLEER in the germline V gene. The CDR3 sequence is CASSPEMRRFNSPLHF. The CDR3 coding sequence is TGCGCCAGCAGCCCCGAGATGAGGCGTTTCAATTCACCCCTCCACTTT.